Sequencing of this T cell receptor (beta chain) was carried out in a study of T cell repertoires in cytomegalovirus infection. At the level of the study: Recently identified HLA-C-restricted CMV epitopes were used, and well-studied HLA-B-restricted CMV epitopes were used as well. Public TCR beta signatures marked donors with CMV infection and the matching HLA.

Each CDR3 protein is one row after TCRdb ran MiXCR on the reads. The table has about 570,000 distinct CDR3 sequences, around two fifths seen once. This clonotype showed up just once. Antigen unknown. Study conclusions and caveats: HLA-C-restricted CMV-specific TCR beta clonotypes were dominant in the ex vivo response.

The sample here was cultured PBMCs, taken from culture after CMV antigen stimulation. The sequence was collected from a human donor in good health (CMV status not recorded). Some clones in this sample may be carry-over from other donors' samples.

This CDR3 reads CASSLLAANRRGTGELFF. CDR3 nucleotide sequence: TGTGCCAGCAGCTTACTAGCGGCCAACAGAAGGGGAACCGGGGAGCTGTTTTTT. V gene TRBV5-5 combines with J gene TRBJ2-2, with TRBD2 identical over 8 bases. This CDR3 spans 18 amino acids. Looked up from germline, CDR1 is SGHKS and CDR2 is YYEKEE (reference sequence). V was pared by 2 bases and J by 5 bases, with 14 bases of the junction left unmatched.